Below are 31 T cell receptor beta chains sequenced from a single sample in a study of OX40 agonist ivuxolimab in advanced cancers. Sequenced by immunoSEQ multiplex PCR; TCRdb stores in-frame clones only, minus some. The sample yields under 100,000 clones, roughly 89% seen once. The sample here was CD4+ or CD8+ T cells sorted from blood, taken in a trial of the OX40 agonist ivuxolimab. The receptors shown here come from an adult with an advanced solid tumor such as melanoma, head and neck, liver or kidney cancer.

The V gene is TRBV4-1, the J gene TRBJ1-2; 7 bases match TRBD1. Germline V CDR1 and CDR2: MGHRA, YSYEKL. The CDR3 spans 15 residues. V shed 5 bases, J shed 3 bases, and the junction held 9 bases outside the gene matches. The CDR3 DNA sequence: TGCGCCAGCAGCTCCACAGGGGATTCGGACTATGGCTACACCTTC. Its protein is CASSSTGDSDYGYTF.

The chain has TRBV7-8 and TRBJ1-2, with D possibly TRBD1 on 6 matching bases. Germline CDR1 and CDR2: SGHVS and FQNEAQ. V gave up 5 bases and J gave up 3 bases, with 13 bases separating them. The CDR3 loop spans 14 amino acids. The CDR3 DNA is TGTGCCAGCAGCCGTCAGGGGCGGTACTATGGCTACACCTTC. Protein product: CASSRQGRYYGYTF.

The chain employs TRBV15 and TRBJ2-4; perhaps TRBD1 as D (6 bases). The germline V and J ends were trimmed by 2 bases and 8 bases, with 13 bases remaining between them. The CDR3 is made up of 14 amino acids. Germline values: CDR1 LNHNV, CDR2 YYDKDF (reference sequence). CDR3 amino acids: CATSRPGQIDIQYF. In nucleotides, the CDR3 is TGTGCCACCAGCAGACCTGGACAGATCGACATTCAGTACTTC.

The table lists this clone with a few counts. J is TRBJ1-2 and V is TRBV6-5; D not certain. V shed 6 bases and J shed 4 bases, with 12 bases lying between them. The CDR3 runs to 13 residues. CDR1 is MNHEY, CDR2 SVGAGI, per germline. CDR3 amino acids: CASRSGRSYGYTF. The CDR3 DNA follows: TGTGCCAGCAGGAGTGGCAGGTCCTATGGCTACACCTTC.

The rearrangement joins TRBV7-6 to TRBJ2-1; 12 positions agree with TRBD2. V was clipped by 4 bases and J by 5 bases; unmatched bases: 3. In germline, CDR1 is SGHVS, CDR2 FNYEAQ. This CDR3 comprises 15 residues. DNA for the CDR3: TGTGCCAGCAGCTCTAGCGGGAGGGCGGACAATGAGCAGTTCTTC. It is translated as CASSSSGRADNEQFF. Together with reference TRBV7-6 and TRBJ2-1, the CDR3 gives the full variable domain: GAGVSQSPRYKVTKRGQDVALRCDPISGHVSLYWYRQALGQGPEFLTYFNYEAQQDKSGLPNDRFSAERPEGSISTLTIQRTEQRDSAMYRCASSSSGRADNEQFFGPGTRLTVL.

This chain joins TRBV18 and TRBJ2-7, with a tentative D call TRBD1 (5 bases). Germline loops: CDR1 KGHSH, CDR2 LQKENI. The CDR3 is made up of 14 amino acids. The V end lost 0 bases, the J end lost 3 bases, and 9 bases lay between the germline ends. The CDR3, as DNA: TGTGCCAGCTCACCACCGATCGACAGCTACGAGCAGTACTTC. Its protein product is CASSPPIDSYEQYF.

The chain recombines TRBV9 with TRBJ1-3, with no clear D. Germline V gives CDR1 SGDLS, CDR2 YYNGEE. The CDR3 runs 14 residues. V was cut by 4 bases and J by 1 base, with 9 bases left in between. In DNA form, the CDR3 reads TGTGCCAGCAGCCCCGCGGTTTCTGGAAACACCATATATTTT. Translating gives CASSPAVSGNTIYF.

The rearrangement links TRBV7-9 to TRBJ1-1, with unresolved D. V was shortened by 6 bases and J by 3 bases, with 17 bases between the two germline ends. CDR3 length: 15 amino acids. Germline V gene data show CDR1 as SEHNR and CDR2 as FQNEAQ (reference sequence). The CDR3 DNA reads TGTGCCAGCAGAAAAAGCACCGGCTGGGACACTGAAGCTTTCTTT. Protein product: CASRKSTGWDTEAFF. The whole variable domain, filled in from reference TRBV7-9 and TRBJ1-1, reads DTGVSQNPRHKITKRGQNVTFRCDPISEHNRLYWYRQTLGQGPEFLTYFQNEAQLEKSRLLSDRFSAERPKGSFSTLEIQRTEQGDSAMYLCASRKSTGWDTEAFFGQGTRLTVV.

J is TRBJ2-1 and V is TRBV4-3, with TRBD1 matching 9 bases. Germline V gene data show CDR1 as LGHNA and CDR2 as YSLEER. Trimming cost V 1 base and J 3 bases; bases outside gene matches: 7. CDR3 length equals 17 residues. This CDR3 is CASSQGRGTGLYNEQFF. The CDR3 DNA reads TGCGCCAGCAGCCAAGGGAGAGGGACAGGGCTCTACAATGAGCAGTTCTTC.

This clone was found a few times. This chain joins TRBV6-5 and TRBJ1-5; D is perhaps TRBD1 (6 bases). The germline V and J ends were trimmed by 5 bases and 7 bases, with 12 bases remaining between them. From germline, CDR1 is MNHEY and CDR2 SVGAGI. The CDR3 spans 13 residues. In DNA, the CDR3 is TGTGCCAGCAGTCCAGGGGTAGGCCAGCCCCAGCATTTT. It translates to CASSPGVGQPQHF.

The V and J genes are TRBV14 and TRBJ2-7, with D uncertain. Germline CDR1 and CDR2: SGHDN and FVKESK. Between the trimmed V and J ends, which lost 1 base and 6 bases, there was a span of 4 bases. The CDR3 is made up of 11 amino acids. CDR3 nucleotide sequence: TGTGCCAGCAGCCAAGGGAGCGAGCAGTACTTC. It is translated as CASSQGSEQYF.

The gene calls are TRBV18 and TRBJ1-2, with D possibly being TRBD1 (6 bases). The CDR3 consists of 15 residues. Germline CDR1 and CDR2: KGHSH and LQKENI. The V end was cut by 5 bases, the J end by 5 bases, with 18 bases between. The CDR3 DNA reads as TGTGCCAGCTCAGGATTGATTGAGGGGGAATATGGCTACACCTTC. It encodes CASSGLIEGEYGYTF.

This rearrangement joins TRBV6-5 to TRBJ1-1, with D possibly matching TRBD1 (6 bases). The ends were cut back, 6 bases at V and 0 bases at J, with 11 bases in the middle. Germline V lookup: CDR1 MNHEY, CDR2 SVGAGI. The CDR3 is 14 residues long. CDR3 in DNA: TGTGCCAGCAGCTGGGACACGGTGAACACTGAAGCTTTCTTT. This codes for CASSWDTVNTEAFF.

The chain links TRBV7-3 to TRBJ2-1, with a tentative D call TRBD1 (5 bases). The ends were cut back, 0 bases at V and 4 bases at J, with 10 bases in the middle. Looked up from germline, CDR1 is SGHTA and CDR2 is FQGTGA. The CDR3 covers 15 residues. CDR3 sequence reads: CASSLTPGQYNEQFF. The CDR3 DNA is TGTGCCAGCAGCTTAACCCCAGGACAATACAATGAGCAGTTCTTC. The full variable domain, completed using reference TRBV7-3 and TRBJ2-1, is GAGVSQTPSNKVTEKGKYVELRCDPISGHTALYWYRQSLGQGPEFLIYFQGTGAADDSGLPNDRFFAVRPEGSVSTLKIQRTERGDSAVYLCASSLTPGQYNEQFFGPGTRLTVL.

In this sample, this clone turned up once. The chain couples TRBV7-3 to TRBJ2-2; D gene unclear. V lost 5 bases and J lost 7, with 11 bases in between. CDR1 is SGHTA, CDR2 FQGTGA, per germline. The CDR3 loop spans 13 amino acids. This CDR3 reads CASSQGLGGELFF. CDR3 nucleotide sequence: TGTGCCAGCAGCCAAGGGTTGGGCGGGGAGCTGTTTTTT. Using reference TRBV7-3 and TRBJ2-2 for the parts outside the CDR3, the full variable domain is GAGVSQTPSNKVTEKGKYVELRCDPISGHTALYWYRQSLGQGPEFLIYFQGTGAADDSGLPNDRFFAVRPEGSVSTLKIQRTERGDSAVYLCASSQGLGGELFFGEGSRLTVL.

The chain employs TRBV7-9 and TRBJ2-1; the match to TRBD2 covers 12 bases. The CDR3 extends over 15 amino acids. Germline V gives CDR1 SEHNR, CDR2 FQNEAQ (reference sequence). V trimming: 2 bases; J trimming: 9 bases; junction bases outside the gene matches: 5. The CDR3 bases are TGTGCCAGCAGCTTACTAGCGGGAGGGCGGGGTGAGCAGTTCTTC. Translating it yields CASSLLAGGRGEQFF.

This clone was seen a single time. The chain joins TRBV7-9 to TRBJ1-6; D is undetermined. This CDR3 contains 12 residues. V was cut by 1 base and J by 11 bases, with 6 bases left in between. Germline CDR1 and CDR2: SEHNR and FQNEAQ (reference sequence). The CDR3 protein is CASSLGLAPLHF. The CDR3, as DNA: TGTGCCAGCAGCTTAGGGTTGGCACCCCTCCACTTT.

This chain links TRBV7-8 with TRBJ2-5, with TRBD1 matching 7 bases. V was clipped by 4 bases and J by 4 bases; unmatched bases: 12. The germline V gene has CDR1 SGHVS and CDR2 FQNEAQ. The CDR3 spans 16 residues. CDR3 nucleotides: TGTGCCAGCAGCTCGGGGCGACAGGGTTTTCGAGAGACCCAGTACTTC. Translating gives CASSSGRQGFRETQYF.

The chain employs TRBV28 and TRBJ2-7, with D unresolved. V was trimmed by 5 bases and J by 2 bases, leaving 10 bases between them. Germline V lookup: CDR1 MDHEN, CDR2 SYDVKM. CDR3 length: 13 residues. The CDR3 DNA sequence: TGTGCCAGCAGTCCTGGACGGCCCTACGAGCAGTACTTC. Its translation: CASSPGRPYEQYF.

This chain connects TRBV28 to TRBJ1-2, with no clear D. Trimming pared 1 base from V and 3 bases from J, leaving 9 bases between. From germline, CDR1 is MDHEN and CDR2 SYDVKM. This CDR3 spans 14 amino acids. Here the CDR3 reads CASSLSGSHYGYTF. CDR3 coding DNA: TGTGCCAGCAGTTTATCCGGGAGTCACTATGGCTACACCTTC.

This rearrangement joins TRBV29-1 to TRBJ1-5; D uncertain. The CDR3 runs to 13 residues. The V gene's germline CDR1 is SQVTM and CDR2 ANQGSEA. V gave up 1 base and J gave up 7 bases, with 11 bases separating them. The CDR3 nucleotides read TGCAGCGTTGAAGGGCGGGGAGGCCAGCCCCAGCATTTT. Encoded protein: CSVEGRGGQPQHF.

This clone came up a few times. The V and J genes are TRBV9 and TRBJ2-2; D is undetermined. Trimming took off 0 bases at V and 7 bases at J, with 4 bases between the two ends. CDR1 is SGDLS, CDR2 YYNGEE, per germline. The CDR3 is made up of 12 amino acids. This CDR3 reads CASSVEVGELFF. The CDR3 DNA is TGTGCCAGCAGCGTAGAGGTCGGGGAGCTGTTTTTT.

The rearrangement links TRBV7-2 to TRBJ2-3; D unclear. The V end was cut by 9 bases, the J end by 4 bases, with 17 bases between. Per the germline V gene, CDR1 is SGHTA and CDR2 is FQGNSA. The CDR3 extends over 14 amino acids. This CDR3 is CASIPVVSPDTQYF. CDR3 bases: TGTGCCAGTATTCCGGTTGTGTCCCCAGATACGCAGTATTTT.

V gene TRBV6-1 combines with J gene TRBJ1-5; D not certain. Trimming took off 5 bases at V and 0 bases at J, with 8 bases between the two ends. The CDR3 length is 14 residues. CDR1 and CDR2 from the germline V gene are MNHNS and SASEGT. The CDR3 DNA reads TGTGCCAGCAGTCTAAGTATTAGCAATCAGCCCCAGCATTTT. Translated: CASSLSISNQPQHF.

This chain connects TRBV30 to TRBJ2-1, with D perhaps matching TRBD1 or TRBD2 (5 bases each). CDR3 length equals 14 residues. Trimming cost V 2 bases and J 7 bases, with 15 bases left between them. Germline values: CDR1 GTSNPN, CDR2 SVGIG (reference sequence). The CDR3 here is CAWSNWGLGNEQFF. CDR3 bases: TGTGCCTGGAGTAATTGGGGGTTAGGTAATGAGCAGTTCTTC.

The chain employs TRBV5-1 and TRBJ2-5; no reliable D call. Germline values: CDR1 SGHRS, CDR2 YFSETQ. The CDR3 runs 14 residues. Trimming left V 2 bases short and J 3 bases short, with 11 bases between. CDR3 amino acids: CASSLMGPEETQYF. As DNA, the CDR3 is TGCGCCAGCAGCTTAATGGGCCCTGAAGAGACCCAGTACTTC.

The gene calls are TRBV27 and TRBJ1-1; no definite D call. The length of the CDR3 is 17 residues. V shed 6 bases and J shed 4 bases, with 24 bases lying between them. Germline assignment: CDR1 MNHEY and CDR2 SMNVEV (reference sequence). The CDR3 is CASRYTNLLRRSTEAFF. CDR3 nucleotides: TGTGCCAGCAGATACACCAACTTACTCCGTAGGAGCACTGAAGCTTTCTTT.

This chain connects TRBV6-5 to TRBJ2-7; a possible D gene is TRBD2 (6 bases). V was cut by 8 bases and J by 1 base, with 15 bases left in between. The CDR3 is 14 amino acids. Germline V lookup: CDR1 MNHEY, CDR2 SVGAGI. CDR3 residues: CASHRGGISYEQYF. As DNA, the CDR3 is TGTGCCAGCCATCGCGGAGGGATTTCCTACGAGCAGTACTTC.

The rearrangement uses TRBV6-5 and TRBJ1-4; no definite D call. In germline, CDR1 is MNHEY, CDR2 SVGAGI. V lost 2 bases, J lost 3 bases, and 10 bases lay in between. The CDR3 has 15 amino acids. DNA of the CDR3: TGTGCCAGCAGTTACGGCGGCTTACCTAATGAAAAACTGTTTTTT. Its translation is CASSYGGLPNEKLFF.

The chain is built from TRBV7-9 and TRBJ1-1, with a possible D match to TRBD1 (5 bases). This CDR3 is built from 13 residues. Trimming left V 6 bases short and J 0 bases short, with 8 bases between. Germline-derived CDR1 and CDR2 are SEHNR and FQNEAQ (reference sequence). This CDR3 is CASSRGVNTEAFF. For the CDR3, the DNA is TGTGCCAGCAGTCGAGGGGTGAACACTGAAGCTTTCTTT.

The chain links TRBV7-2 to TRBJ1-1, with a weak D call TRBD1 (6 bases). Germline assignment: CDR1 SGHTA and CDR2 FQGNSA. The CDR3 is 15 amino acids. V was pared by 5 bases and J by 4 bases, with 17 bases between. This chain's CDR3 is CASSPGQGWATEAFF. The CDR3 nucleotides read TGTGCCAGCAGCCCCGGGCAGGGGTGGGCCACTGAAGCTTTCTTT.